Listed here are 12 T cell receptor beta chains from one sample, sequenced in a study of blood T cell repertoires in COVID-19. Some clones are missing from TCRdb's copy, which holds only in-frame ones; the method was immunoSEQ multiplex PCR. The sample includes 250,000 or so clones, 85% to 90% of them seen just once. Input material: peripheral blood. The receptors were gathered from a woman aged 55-70 years with COVID-19, enrolled during active disease.

J is TRBJ1-1 and V is TRBV19; D possibly corresponds to TRBD1 (5 bases). CDR3 length equals 16 residues. Germline V CDR1 and CDR2: LNHDA, SQIVND (reference sequence). The V end lost 6 bases, the J end lost 1 base, and 18 bases lay between the germline ends. DNA for the CDR3: TGTGCCAGTAGCCAATTCTTGGGGCAGCGGAACACTGAAGCTTTCTTT. Its protein product is CASSQFLGQRNTEAFF.

The CDR3 here is CASMRENYGYTF. CDR3 sequence (DNA): TGTGCCAGCATGAGGGAAAACTATGGCTACACCTTC. V and J are TRBV25-1 and TRBJ1-2; D uncertain. The CDR3 extends over 12 amino acids. The ends were cut back, 7 bases at V and 2 bases at J, with 8 bases in the middle. CDR1 is MGHDK and CDR2 is SYGVNS in the germline V gene.

The chain employs TRBV7-9 and TRBJ1-2; D gene uncertain. Trimming stripped 5 bases from V and 4 bases from J, with 17 bases between. Germline V gene sequence: CDR1 SEHNR, CDR2 FQNEAQ (reference sequence). CDR3 length: 15 residues. The CDR3 bases are TGTGCCAGCAGCCCTTCTGTGACTAGCCTCTATGGCTACACCTTC. Translation: CASSPSVTSLYGYTF. Complete variable domain (other parts from reference TRBV7-9 and TRBJ1-2): DTGVSQNPRHKITKRGQNVTFRCDPISEHNRLYWYRQTLGQGPEFLTYFQNEAQLEKSRLLSDRFSAERPKGSFSTLEIQRTEQGDSAMYLCASSPSVTSLYGYTFGSGTRLTVV.

The rearrangement uses TRBV7-9 and TRBJ2-3, with a weak D call TRBD2 (6 bases). V lost 2 bases and J 2 bases, leaving 14 bases between the germline ends. The CDR3 consists of 16 residues. CDR1 and CDR2 (germline): SEHNR, FQNEAQ (reference sequence). As DNA, the CDR3 is TGTGCCAGCAGCTTAAAGACTAGTGGGCCCACAGATACGCAGTATTTT. Translating it yields CASSLKTSGPTDTQYF.

The rearrangement uses TRBV6-5 and TRBJ1-2; 8 bases map to TRBD1. The V gene's germline CDR1 is MNHEY and CDR2 SVGAGI. The V gene end was trimmed by 4 bases and the J gene end by 6 bases; junction bases not matched to a gene: 4. This CDR3 region has 13 residues. The CDR3 here is CASSSSGGHGYTF. In DNA, the CDR3 is TGTGCCAGCAGTTCTTCAGGGGGCCATGGCTACACCTTC.

V is TRBV1 and J is TRBJ2-1; the DNA was not used to check the table's D call, TRBD2. TRBV1 is shown as a pseudogene. CDR3 length: 17 residues. CDR3 nucleotide sequence: TGCACCAGCAGCCAAGATCGGGTGAGTACTAGTATGGATGAGCAGTTCTTC. This gives the protein CTSSQDRVSTSMDEQFF.

V is TRBV2 and J is TRBJ2-3; TRBD2 aligns across 8 bases. Trimming cost V 5 bases and J 3 bases; bases outside gene matches: 10. The CDR3 covers 16 residues. CDR1 SNHLY and CDR2 FYNNEI come from the germline V gene. The DNA for the CDR3 is TGTGCCAGCAGTCTACAAGCGGGGGTGAGGACAGATACGCAGTATTTT. Protein product: CASSLQAGVRTDTQYF.

The chain has TRBV5-1 and TRBJ2-1; D unresolved. With 7 bases removed from V and 2 bases from J, the gap between germline ends came to 13 bases. The germline V gene has CDR1 SGHRS and CDR2 YFSETQ. The CDR3 is 14 amino acids. The CDR3 coding sequence is TGCGCCAGCTCAAAAACTAACCCCTACAATGAGCAGTTCTTC. This sequence encodes CASSKTNPYNEQFF.

This clone was recorded only once. This chain joins TRBV5-1 and TRBJ2-7; 8 positions agree with TRBD1. The CDR3 loop spans 17 amino acids. V shed 2 bases, J shed 6 bases, and the junction held 16 bases outside the gene matches. Germline CDR1 and CDR2: SGHRS and YFSETQ. The CDR3 reads CASSFLSIRDRSSEQYF. CDR3 sequence (DNA): TGCGCCAGCAGCTTTCTCTCTATACGGGACAGGAGTAGCGAGCAGTACTTC.

V and J are TRBV4-1 and TRBJ1-1; D uncertain. Germline-derived CDR1 and CDR2 are MGHRA and YSYEKL. CDR3 size: 15 residues. V lost 0 bases and J 5 bases, leaving 13 bases between the germline ends. The CDR3 here is CASSQESVKRTEAFF. In nucleotides, the CDR3 is TGCGCCAGCAGCCAAGAGTCGGTGAAACGGACTGAAGCTTTCTTT.

The CDR3 region has the DNA TGTGCCAGCAGCTTGACACCCTCCTACGAGCAGTACTTC. This encodes CASSLTPSYEQYF. This chain joins TRBV5-5 and TRBJ2-7, with D uncertain. The CDR3 runs 13 residues. Germline values: CDR1 SGHKS, CDR2 YYEKEE (reference sequence). Trimming removed 1 base at V and 0 bases at J, with 5 bases between.

This clone was detected once. J is TRBJ1-1 and V is TRBV7-9, with a weak D call TRBD1 (5 bases). The V gene lost 3 bases and the J gene lost 0 bases, with 8 bases spanning the gap. Germline-derived CDR1 and CDR2 are SEHNR and FQNEAQ (reference sequence). The CDR3 contains 14 residues. For the CDR3, the DNA is TGTGCCAGCAGCTTGACAGCCTTGAACACTGAAGCTTTCTTT. Encoded protein: CASSLTALNTEAFF.